The source of this TCR beta chain is a study of cytomegalovirus exposure and HLA in healthy donors. Overall study findings and caveats: For most subjects, TCR beta sequences were reported to predict HLA-A and HLA-B alleles with accuracy. Presence/absence analyses assumed roughly uniform sequencing depth across donors. One later analysis reportedly identified an Asian-associated ancestry cluster that showed fewer N-insertions than the roughly 700-donor mean. Accounts indicate the classifier identified cytomegalovirus status with strong specificity and sensitivity.

This CDR3 contains 17 residues. V lost 1 base and J lost 3, with 16 bases in between. Per the germline V gene, CDR1 is LGHNA and CDR2 is YSLEER. Comments on this clone: Its target is not known.

PCR employed 60 Vbeta and 13 Jbeta primers. Assay used: immunoSEQ multiplex PCR; TCRdb lists only in-frame clones, some missing. Of 150,000 to 200,000 clones in the sample, about 87% are singletons; the top ten hold around 1.5%. The sequence was obtained from a woman under 30 in good health and CMV-seronegative. What was sequenced was PBMCs. The chain links TRBV4-3 to TRBJ2-1; TRBD1 might be the D (6 bases). This chain's CDR3 is CASSQGGDRLIYNEQFF. DNA of the CDR3: TGCGCCAGCAGCCAAGGAGGAGACAGGTTAATCTACAATGAGCAGTTCTTC.